The table lists the clone carrying this T cell receptor beta chain with many counts. These data are taken from a study of T-cell reconstitution after alpha-beta-depleted transplantation in children. Losses at the gene ends were 4 bases for V and 11 bases for J; bases not matched to a gene: 13. Germline CDR1 is SGHDT and CDR2 is YYEEEE. This CDR3 has 15 residues. Unique molecular identifiers tagged the TCRbeta library. From the PCR reads, TCRdb called clonotypes with MiXCR, one entry per CDR3 protein. The profile shows about 200,000 distinct CDR3 sequences, 13% to 15% of them singletons. The chain has TRBV5-6 and TRBJ1-4, with 8 bases identical to TRBD1. This TCR was sampled from a human donor who donated a stem cell graft to a child with acute lymphoblastic leukemia. The source material was PBMCs from the stem cell graft donor, sampled from the stem cell graft. Here the CDR3 reads CASSTSQGAVGKLFF. CDR3 DNA sequence: TGTGCCAGCAGCACCTCCCAGGGGGCCGTCGGTAAACTGTTTTTT.